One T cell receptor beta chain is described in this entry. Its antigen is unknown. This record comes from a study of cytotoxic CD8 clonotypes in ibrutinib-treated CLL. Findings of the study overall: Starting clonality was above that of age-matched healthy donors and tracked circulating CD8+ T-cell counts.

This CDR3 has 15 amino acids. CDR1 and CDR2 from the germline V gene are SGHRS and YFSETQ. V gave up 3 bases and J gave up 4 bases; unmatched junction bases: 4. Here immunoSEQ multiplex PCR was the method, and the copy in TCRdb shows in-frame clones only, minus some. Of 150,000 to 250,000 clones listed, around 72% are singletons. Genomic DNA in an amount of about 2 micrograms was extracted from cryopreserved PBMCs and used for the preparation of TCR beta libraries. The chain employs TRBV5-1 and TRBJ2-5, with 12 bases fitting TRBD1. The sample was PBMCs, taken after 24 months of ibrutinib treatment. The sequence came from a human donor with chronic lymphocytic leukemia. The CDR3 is CASSSGTGGRETQYF. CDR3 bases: TGCGCCAGCAGCTCAGGGACAGGGGGCAGAGAGACCCAGTACTTC.